These T cell receptor beta chains were read from a single sample in a study of cytomegalovirus exposure and HLA in healthy donors. Produced via immunoSEQ multiplex PCR; TCRdb's table is partial and in-frame only. The sample comprises about 150,000 clones, about 86% of which are singletons, and around 2.1% rests with the top ten. Sequencing input: PBMCs. The receptor source for this set is a human donor in good health. Both conserved end residues are part of each CDR3. The D gene is left open where the match is weak. The listing skips clone size in some rows; elsewhere it reads once, few, many or a size class.

v_call	j_call	clone_size	d_call	cdr3_nt	cdr3_aa
TRBV4-3	TRBJ2-7	.	.	TGCGCCAGCAGCCAAGAACAGGGTAGGTCCTACGAGCAGTACTTC	CASSQEQGRSYEQYF
TRBV2	TRBJ2-1	.	TRBD2	TGTGCCAGCAGGGATCATAGCGGGGGGAACAATGAGCAGTTCTTC	CASRDHSGGNNEQFF
TRBV28	TRBJ1-5	once	.	TGTGCCAGCAGTTTAAGATTCCCAGGGCCCAATCAGCCCCAGCATTTT	CASSLRFPGPNQPQHF
TRBV6-5	TRBJ2-7	.	TRBD1	TGTGCCAGCAGTAGGGGACAGGGCCCGAGGGAGCAGTACTTC	CASSRGQGPREQYF
TRBV7-3	TRBJ2-1	.	TRBD2	TGTGCCAGCAGCCTAGCGGGAGGTATAGAGGATGAGCAGTTCTTC	CASSLAGGIEDEQFF
TRBV12-5	TRBJ1-2	.	TRBD1	TGTGCTAGTGGTTTGGCCCCGGGACAGACTAACTATGGCTACACCTTC	CASGLAPGQTNYGYTF
TRBV18	TRBJ1-4	.	.	TGTGCCAGCTCACGCATGGGACAAAACGAAAAACTGTTTTTT	CASSRMGQNEKLFF
TRBV4-1	TRBJ2-3	.	TRBD2	TGCGCCAGCAGCCAAGATCAGCGGGGGGGCGCAGATACGCAGTATTTT	CASSQDQRGGADTQYF
TRBV29-1	TRBJ2-7	.	.	TGCAGCGTTGGTGAGGACGAGCAGTACTTC	CSVGEDEQYF
TRBV29-1	TRBJ2-3	.	.	TGCAGCGTGGACGGGACACAAGGAGATACGCAGTATTTT	CSVDGTQGDTQYF
TRBV7-2	TRBJ2-7	.	TRBD2	TGTGCCAGCAGCTCACTAGCGGGGGGCCGCGAGCAGTACTTC	CASSSLAGGREQYF
TRBV27	TRBJ2-1	.	.	TGTGCCAGCAGTTTCGGGGTTTGGGCTAACGGCGCCCAAGGCGATGAGCAGTTCTTC	CASSFGVWANGAQGDEQFF
TRBV5-4	TRBJ1-3	.	TRBD1	TGTGCCAGCAGCCTGGTGGGACAGGGTTCTGGAAACACCATATATTTT	CASSLVGQGSGNTIYF
TRBV5-5	TRBJ1-2	.	.	TGTGCCAGCAGCCCTTCGGGAAACTATGGCTACACCTTC	CASSPSGNYGYTF
TRBV10-3	TRBJ1-2	.	TRBD1	TGTGCCATCGGTTTCGGACAGGGACTCTATTTTAACTATGGCTACACCTTC	CAIGFGQGLYFNYGYTF
TRBV7-9	TRBJ1-3	.	.	TGTGCCAGCAGCTTATCTGGCAGCTCTGGAAACACCATATATTTT	CASSLSGSSGNTIYF
TRBV10-3	TRBJ1-1	.	.	TGTGCCATCAGTAGACAGGAGGTTATGAACACTGAAGCTTTCTTT	CAISRQEVMNTEAFF
TRBV14	TRBJ1-1	once	TRBD1	TGTGCCAGCAGCCTTCGGGACAGGGGGAGCCCAAGGGGGGCTTTCTTT	CASSLRDRGSPRGAFF
TRBV27	TRBJ2-7	.	.	TGTGCCAGCAGTTCCAAGACATACGAGCAGTACTTC	CASSSKTYEQYF
TRBV28	TRBJ2-2	.	.	TGTGCCAGCAGTTTCGGGTATGTCAGGGGAGCCAACACCGGGGAGCTGTTTTTT	CASSFGYVRGANTGELFF
TRBV5-4	TRBJ1-1	.	.	TGTGCCAGCAGCTTCCCCACGAAGAGGAACACTGAAGCTTTCTTT	CASSFPTKRNTEAFF
TRBV19	TRBJ1-4	.	TRBD1	TGTGCCAGTAGTCGAACGGCCCGGACAGGGGAGGCGAATGAAAAACTGTTTTTT	CASSRTARTGEANEKLFF
TRBV5-1	TRBJ1-4	.	TRBD1	TGCGCCAGCAGCTTGATCGGACAGGGTCAGGAAAAACTGTTTTTT	CASSLIGQGQEKLFF
TRBV23-1	TRBJ1-1	.	.	TGCGCCAGCAGTCAATATGAACTACTGAACACTGAAGCTTTCTTT	CASSQYELLNTEAFF
TRBV1	TRBJ1-5	.	.	TGCACCAGCAGCCATCTACAGGGAAGGAGCAATCAGCCCCAGCATTTT	CTSSHLQGRSNQPQHF
TRBV6-1	TRBJ2-3	.	.	TGTGCGGGTAAAGCGGGTGCCACAGATACGCAGTATTTT	CAGKAGATDTQYF
TRBV27	TRBJ2-1	.	TRBD1	TGTGCCAGCAGTACACAGGGGCGGCGAAATGAGCAGTTCTTC	CASSTQGRRNEQFF